This entry lists 4 T cell receptor beta chains sequenced from one sample in a study of T-cell memory formation after mild COVID-19. Using its own MiXCR run on the 5' RACE reads, TCRdb lists one record per CDR3 protein. The sample has about 140,000 distinct CDR3 sequences; over 15% are singletons. Source material: PBMCs or a T cell subset sorted from them (not recorded which). The receptor source for this set is an adult woman who had mild COVID-19 (a few samples of this study predate the infection). Cell type and time point are not known.

This clonotype was seen a few times. The chain joins TRBV4-2 to TRBJ2-5; the D gene is possibly TRBD2 (6 bases). The V end was cut by 1 base, the J end by 5 bases, with 14 bases between. This CDR3 comprises 15 residues. Germline assignment: CDR1 LGHNA and CDR2 YNFKEQ. The CDR3: CASSQAAGSEETQYF. As DNA, the CDR3 is TGTGCCAGCAGCCAAGCCGCGGGGTCGGAGGAGACCCAGTACTTC.

This chain uses TRBV6-1 with TRBJ1-5, with no clear D. Germline CDR1 is MNHNS and CDR2 is SASEGT. The length of the CDR3 is 15 residues. Trimming removed 0 bases at V and 3 bases at J, with 9 bases between. CDR3 DNA: TGTGCCAGCAGTGAAGCAGGGCGGCTCAATCAGCCCCAGCATTTT. This encodes CASSEAGRLNQPQHF.

The V and J genes are TRBV5-6 and TRBJ1-1; no firm D call. The CDR3 has 15 residues. Germline V gene lookup returns CDR1 SGHDT and CDR2 YYEEEE. V was clipped by 1 base and J by 4 bases, with 14 bases between them. For the CDR3, the DNA is TGTGCCAGCAGCTTGTCACCGGGGTTGTCCACTGAAGCTTTCTTT. Protein product: CASSLSPGLSTEAFF. Full variable domain (remainder filled in from reference TRBV5-6 and TRBJ1-1): DAGVTQSPTHLIKTRGQQVTLRCSPKSGHDTVSWYQQALGQGPQFIFQYYEEEERQRGNFPDRFSGHQFPNYSSELNVNALLLGDSALYLCASSLSPGLSTEAFFGQGTRLTVV.

The V and J genes are TRBV5-1 and TRBJ1-4; D is possibly TRBD1 (6 bases). CDR1 SGHRS and CDR2 YFSETQ come from the germline V gene. The CDR3 has 14 residues. V was shortened by 4 bases and J by 6 bases, with 13 bases between the two germline ends. CDR3 coding DNA: TGCGCCAGCAGCCGTCAGGGGTTGGATGAAAAACTGTTTTTT. The encoded protein is CASSRQGLDEKLFF. The full variable domain, its missing parts supplied by reference TRBV5-1 and TRBJ1-4, is KAGVTQTPRYLIKTRGQQVTLSCSPISGHRSVSWYQQTPGQGLQFLFEYFSETQRNKGNFPGRFSGRQFSNSRSEMNVSTLELGDSALYLCASSRQGLDEKLFFGSGTQLSVL.